These 29 T cell receptor beta chains originate from one sample sequenced in a study of cytomegalovirus exposure and HLA in healthy donors. Assay used: immunoSEQ multiplex PCR; TCRdb lists only in-frame clones, some missing. The table records about 110,000 clones, 70% to 90% of them present only once. Material for sequencing was PBMCs. These receptor sequences come from a woman in her thirties in good health and CMV-seropositive.

V gene TRBV7-2 combines with J gene TRBJ1-5, with D maybe TRBD1 (5 bases). Between the trimmed V and J ends, which lost 0 bases and 1 base, there was a span of 7 bases. The length of the CDR3 is 15 residues. Germline CDR1 is SGHTA and CDR2 is FQGNSA. CDR3 nucleotide sequence: TGTGCCAGCAGCTTAGCGGGGGGAAGCAATCAGCCCCAGCATTTT. This sequence encodes CASSLAGGSNQPQHF. The full variable domain, in which reference TRBV7-2 and TRBJ1-5 provide the parts outside the CDR3, is GAGVSQSPSNKVTEKGKDVELRCDPISGHTALYWYRQSLGQGLEFLIYFQGNSAPDKSGLPSDRFSAERTGGSVSTLTIQRTQQEDSAVYLCASSLAGGSNQPQHFGDGTRLSIL.

The V and J genes are TRBV7-2 and TRBJ2-3; weak D call: TRBD1 (6 bases). Germline CDR1 is SGHTA and CDR2 is FQGNSA. Trimming shortened V by 8 bases and J by 4 bases, and 22 bases separated the two germline ends. This CDR3 region has 16 residues. CDR3 in DNA: TGTGCCAGCTTAAGAAGAGTAGGGACATCCTCAGATACGCAGTATTTT. It is translated as CASLRRVGTSSDTQYF.

Written as DNA, the CDR3 is TGTGCCAGCAGTATACAGGGGGCCGGGGAGCTGTTTTTT. Translating it yields CASSIQGAGELFF. J is TRBJ2-2 and V is TRBV2; 8 positions match TRBD1. The V segment lost 5 bases and the J segment 6 bases; nucleotides outside the gene matches: 2. Germline V lookup: CDR1 SNHLY, CDR2 FYNNEI. The CDR3 runs 13 residues. Full variable domain (rest looked up from reference TRBV2 and TRBJ2-2): EPEVTQTPSHQVTQMGQEVILRCVPISNHLYFYWYRQILGQKVEFLVSFYNNEISEKSEIFDDQFSVERPDGSNFTLKIRSTKLEDSAMYFCASSIQGAGELFFGEGSRLTVL.

V is TRBV7-9 and J is TRBJ2-3; 8 positions match TRBD2. CDR3 length: 17 amino acids. The germline gives CDR1 SEHNR, CDR2 FQNEAQ (reference sequence). With 7 bases clipped from V and 1 base from J, the junction kept 13 bases outside the gene matches. This CDR3 is CASIKSTSGLGTDTQYF. In DNA form, the CDR3 reads TGTGCCAGCATCAAATCAACTAGCGGCCTTGGCACAGATACGCAGTATTTT.

The CDR3 DNA follows: TGCGCCAGCAGCCCTCTTAAGGAGAAGACCCAGTACTTC. Its translation is CASSPLKEKTQYF. The chain recombines TRBV5-1 with TRBJ2-5; no reliable D call. CDR3 length: 13 residues. CDR1 SGHRS and CDR2 YFSETQ come from the germline V gene. V lost 4 bases to trimming and J lost 6 bases, with 13 bases between them.

The V gene is TRBV30, the J gene TRBJ1-3; D is unresolved. V dropped 5 bases and J dropped 1 base, with 12 bases sitting between them. CDR1 and CDR2 (germline): GTSNPN, SVGIG (reference sequence). The CDR3 runs 14 residues. The CDR3: CAWAPTRSGNTIYF. The CDR3 region has the DNA TGTGCCTGGGCCCCGACGAGGTCTGGAAACACCATATATTTT.

V is TRBV9 and J is TRBJ2-7; TRBD2 matches 8 bases. CDR3 size: 15 residues. Germline V gives CDR1 SGDLS, CDR2 YYNGEE. J gave up 0 bases and V 3 bases, and 5 bases lay outside the gene matches. The CDR3 DNA reads as TGTGCCAGCAGCGGTGGACTAGCTTCCTCCTACGAGCAGTACTTC. Protein product: CASSGGLASSYEQYF. Complete variable domain (other parts from reference TRBV9 and TRBJ2-7): DSGVTQTPKHLITATGQRVTLRCSPRSGDLSVYWYQQSLDQGLQFLIQYYNGEERAKGNILERFSAQQFPDLHSELNLSSLELGDSALYFCASSGGLASSYEQYFGPGTRLTVT.

The chain is built from TRBV10-2 and TRBJ2-7; 9 nucleotides align to TRBD2. This CDR3 region has 13 residues. Germline V gives CDR1 WSHSY, CDR2 SAAADI. V shed 6 bases, J shed 6 bases, and the junction held 6 bases outside the gene matches. Here the CDR3 reads CASSPGTSSEQYF. The CDR3 DNA is TGCGCCAGCAGCCCCGGGACTAGCTCCGAGCAGTACTTC.

This sequence joins TRBV11-3 and TRBJ1-5; 7 nucleotides line up with TRBD1. CDR1 and CDR2 (germline): SGHNT, YENEEA. The J segment lost 7 bases and the V segment lost 5 bases, leaving 11 bases of the junction unmatched. This CDR3 is 15 amino acids long. This CDR3 reads CASSGGDSPWQPQHF. For the CDR3, the DNA is TGTGCCAGCAGCGGAGGGGACAGCCCGTGGCAGCCCCAGCATTTT.

V is TRBV7-8 and J is TRBJ1-1, with 7 bases fitting TRBD1. V was clipped by 2 bases and J by 5 bases; unmatched bases: 5. Per the germline V gene, CDR1 is SGHVS and CDR2 is FQNEAQ. The CDR3 loop spans 14 amino acids. Here the CDR3 reads CASSLLQGRTEAFF. The CDR3 DNA follows: TGTGCCAGCAGCTTACTACAGGGGAGAACTGAAGCTTTCTTT.

The chain recombines TRBV27 with TRBJ1-2; D remains ambiguous. The CDR3 has 13 residues. V was trimmed by 6 bases and J by 10 bases, leaving 18 bases between them. Looked up from germline, CDR1 is MNHEY and CDR2 is SMNVEV (reference sequence). CDR3 bases: TGTGCCAGCAGCCCGCTCGCCTCCCGGGACTACACCTTC. Translating gives CASSPLASRDYTF.

The chain couples TRBV12-5 to TRBJ2-6; tentatively, D is TRBD1 (5 bases). V lost 3 bases and J 4 bases, leaving 10 bases between the germline ends. Germline V gene data show CDR1 as LGHNT and CDR2 as FRNRAP. The CDR3 runs 15 residues. The CDR3 DNA sequence: TGTGCTAGTGGTTTAAGGGGCTCCGGGGCCAACGTCCTGACTTTC. Protein product: CASGLRGSGANVLTF.

The V gene is TRBV5-6, the J gene TRBJ1-2; D may be TRBD1 (5 bases). CDR3 size: 14 residues. From germline, CDR1 is SGHDT and CDR2 YYEEEE. Trimming cost V 2 bases and J 3 bases, with 11 bases left between them. This CDR3 is CASSFWGEDYGYTF. The CDR3 DNA sequence: TGTGCCAGCAGCTTTTGGGGCGAGGACTATGGCTACACCTTC.

The chain's CDR3 is CASSYRGPDNSPLHF. The DNA of the CDR3 is TGTGCCAGCAGCTACAGGGGACCCGATAATTCACCCCTCCACTTT. This chain connects TRBV6-1 to TRBJ1-6, with 7 nucleotides matching TRBD1. The CDR3 contains 15 residues. From germline, CDR1 is MNHNS and CDR2 SASEGT. J gave up 5 bases and V 6 bases, and 7 bases lay outside the gene matches.

The chain joins TRBV28 to TRBJ2-7, with D possibly matching TRBD2 (7 bases). The V and J ends lost 0 bases and 3 bases respectively, with 15 bases between them. The CDR3 length is 16 residues. The germline V gene has CDR1 MDHEN and CDR2 SYDVKM. The CDR3 is CASSLWSGGGGYEQYF. Written as DNA, the CDR3 is TGTGCCAGCAGTTTATGGTCTGGGGGCGGGGGCTACGAGCAGTACTTC.

J is TRBJ1-3 and V is TRBV11-2; D uncertain. From germline, CDR1 is SGHAT and CDR2 FQNNGV. This CDR3 has 15 amino acids. Trimming took off 6 bases at V and 0 bases at J, with 12 bases between the two ends. DNA for the CDR3: TGTGCCAGCAGGGTCGGGATCCACTCTGGAAACACCATATATTTT. This encodes CASRVGIHSGNTIYF.

J is TRBJ2-1 and V is TRBV9; tentative D call: TRBD1 (6 bases). The CDR3 spans 14 residues. Germline values: CDR1 SGDLS, CDR2 YYNGEE. V lost 1 base, J lost 6 bases, and 11 bases lay in between. DNA for the CDR3: TGTGCCAGCAGCGTATCGGGACATAGCAATGAGCAGTTCTTC. Amino acid sequence: CASSVSGHSNEQFF.

The rearrangement links TRBV5-1 to TRBJ1-1; possibly TRBD1 for D (5 bases). CDR1 SGHRS and CDR2 YFSETQ come from the germline V gene. This CDR3 comprises 15 residues. The V and J ends lost 0 bases and 4 bases respectively, with 13 bases between them. CDR3 coding DNA: TGCGCCAGCAGCTTGGCCATCGGGGGTGGCACTGAAGCTTTCTTT. Protein product: CASSLAIGGGTEAFF. The variable domain in full, completed from reference TRBV5-1 and TRBJ1-1, reads KAGVTQTPRYLIKTRGQQVTLSCSPISGHRSVSWYQQTPGQGLQFLFEYFSETQRNKGNFPGRFSGRQFSNSRSEMNVSTLELGDSALYLCASSLAIGGGTEAFFGQGTRLTVV.

The chain carries TRBV5-6 and TRBJ2-7; D is unclear. V dropped 0 bases and J dropped 2 bases, with 15 bases sitting between them. The germline V gene has CDR1 SGHDT and CDR2 YYEEEE. This CDR3 is 16 amino acids long. The chain's CDR3 is CASSLVGPTAAYEQYF. The CDR3 DNA sequence: TGTGCCAGCAGCTTGGTTGGGCCGACCGCAGCCTACGAGCAGTACTTC.

The chain combines TRBV27 with TRBJ1-6; D is perhaps TRBD1 (5 bases). The germline gives CDR1 MNHEY, CDR2 SMNVEV (reference sequence). Trimming removed 7 bases at V and 0 bases at J, with 16 bases between. This CDR3 contains 17 residues. CDR3 amino acids: CASTPGGSSSYNSPLHF. The CDR3, as DNA: TGTGCCAGCACACCTGGGGGGTCGAGCTCCTATAATTCACCCCTCCACTTT.

This clone has a handful of counts. The CDR3 coding sequence is TGTGCCAGCAGCCCGGTGGGGGCGGCTGAAGCTTTCTTT. Translation: CASSPVGAAEAFF. The chain recombines TRBV5-4 with TRBJ1-1, with TRBD1 as a possible D gene (6 bases). Germline CDR1 is SGHNT and CDR2 is YYREEE (reference sequence). The CDR3 runs 13 residues. Trimming took off 4 bases at V and 6 bases at J, with 13 bases between the two ends.

The V call is TRBV5-6, the J call TRBJ2-5, with D possibly being TRBD2 (5 bases). This CDR3 is 16 amino acids long. CDR1 is SGHDT, CDR2 YYEEEE, per germline. Deletions cut 0 bases from V and 1 base from J, with 13 bases between. The CDR3 nucleotides read TGTGCCAGCAGCTTGGAGGGTAGGACTGTCCAAGAGACCCAGTACTTC. It codes for CASSLEGRTVQETQYF.

The V gene is TRBV7-3, the J gene TRBJ2-1; D possibly corresponds to TRBD1 (6 bases). This CDR3 spans 13 amino acids. Germline-derived CDR1 and CDR2 are SGHTA and FQGTGA. Trimming took off 6 bases at V and 6 bases at J, with 12 bases between the two ends. CDR3 in amino acids: CASSTVGGNEQFF. The CDR3 DNA follows: TGTGCCAGCAGTACGGTAGGGGGCAATGAGCAGTTCTTC. The full variable domain, rest sourced from reference TRBV7-3 and TRBJ2-1, is GAGVSQTPSNKVTEKGKYVELRCDPISGHTALYWYRQSLGQGPEFLIYFQGTGAADDSGLPNDRFFAVRPEGSVSTLKIQRTERGDSAVYLCASSTVGGNEQFFGPGTRLTVL.

The chain uses TRBV10-3 and TRBJ2-1; TRBD1 is a possible D gene (5 bases). Trimming removed 3 bases from V and 8 bases from J, with 8 bases in between. Germline V CDR1 and CDR2: ENHRY, SYGVKD. This CDR3 spans 12 amino acids. The CDR3 DNA follows: TGTGCCATCAGTGACAGGGCCCATGAGCAGTTCTTC. Its protein is CAISDRAHEQFF.

The chain couples TRBV4-1 to TRBJ2-1; 8 nucleotides line up with TRBD2. Germline CDR1 reads MGHRA; CDR2 reads YSYEKL. J was trimmed by 2 bases and V by 7 bases; bases with no gene match: 1. This CDR3 comprises 13 residues. The CDR3: CASTGGAYNEQFF. In DNA, the CDR3 is TGCGCCAGCACGGGGGGGGCCTACAATGAGCAGTTCTTC.

V is TRBV7-2 and J is TRBJ2-7, with TRBD1 matching over 10 bases. Trimming cost V 0 bases and J 4 bases; bases outside gene matches: 0. Germline values: CDR1 SGHTA, CDR2 FQGNSA. The CDR3 runs 14 residues. The DNA of the CDR3 is TGTGCCAGCAGCTTAGCGGGACAGGGGTACGAGCAGTACTTC. Protein product: CASSLAGQGYEQYF. Supplemented by reference TRBV7-2 and TRBJ2-7, the full variable domain reads GAGVSQSPSNKVTEKGKDVELRCDPISGHTALYWYRQSLGQGLEFLIYFQGNSAPDKSGLPSDRFSAERTGGSVSTLTIQRTQQEDSAVYLCASSLAGQGYEQYFGPGTRLTVT.

The V and J genes are TRBV6-6 and TRBJ2-3; weak D call: TRBD1 (6 bases). CDR3 length: 14 amino acids. Germline lookup yields CDR1 MNHNY and CDR2 SVGAGI (reference sequence). The V and J ends lost 2 bases and 6 bases respectively, with 12 bases between them. The CDR3 nucleotides read TGTGCCAGCAGTTACGGACAGCTAGGGGATACGCAGTATTTT. Amino acids: CASSYGQLGDTQYF.

The gene calls are TRBV18 and TRBJ2-1; the match to TRBD2 covers 7 bases. The CDR3 runs 16 residues. CDR1 and CDR2 from the germline V gene are KGHSH and LQKENI. Germline trimming cut 8 bases from V and 4 bases from J; bases unmatched to any gene: 14. The CDR3 is CASTKRAGTDYNEQFF. For the CDR3, the DNA is TGTGCCAGCACCAAGAGAGCGGGGACCGATTACAATGAGCAGTTCTTC. The full variable domain, with the rest looked up from reference TRBV18 and TRBJ2-1, is NAGVMQNPRHLVRRRGQEARLRCSPMKGHSHVYWYRQLPEEGLKFMVYLQKENIIDESGMPKERFSAEFPKEGPSILRIQQVVRGDSAAYFCASTKRAGTDYNEQFFGPGTRLTVL.

This clone was picked up one time. This chain joins TRBV30 and TRBJ2-6; D gene unclear. The CDR3 is made up of 12 amino acids. V was shortened by 4 bases and J by 4 bases, with 5 bases between the two germline ends. Looked up from germline, CDR1 is GTSNPN and CDR2 is SVGIG (reference sequence). The CDR3 DNA sequence: TGTGCCTGGATTCAGGGGGCCAACGTCCTGACTTTC. Protein product: CAWIQGANVLTF.